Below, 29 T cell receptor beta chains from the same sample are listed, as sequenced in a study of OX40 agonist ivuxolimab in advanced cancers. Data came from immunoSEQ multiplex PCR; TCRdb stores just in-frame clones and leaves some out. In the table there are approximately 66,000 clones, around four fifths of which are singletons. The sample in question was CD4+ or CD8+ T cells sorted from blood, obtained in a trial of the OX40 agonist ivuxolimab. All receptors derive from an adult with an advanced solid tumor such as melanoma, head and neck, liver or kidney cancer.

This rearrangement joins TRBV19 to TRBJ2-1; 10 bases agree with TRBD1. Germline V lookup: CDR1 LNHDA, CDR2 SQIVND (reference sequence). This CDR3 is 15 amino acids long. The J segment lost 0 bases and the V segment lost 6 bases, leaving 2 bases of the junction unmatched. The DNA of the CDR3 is TGTGCCAGTAGCCGGACAGGGGGCTCCTACAATGAGCAGTTCTTC. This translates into CASSRTGGSYNEQFF.

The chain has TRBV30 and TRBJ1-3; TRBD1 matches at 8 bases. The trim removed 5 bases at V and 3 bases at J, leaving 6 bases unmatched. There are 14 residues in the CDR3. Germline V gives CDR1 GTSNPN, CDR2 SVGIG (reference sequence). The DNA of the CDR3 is TGTGCCTGGGGAGCCGGACAGGGTGGAAACACCATATATTTT. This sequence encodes CAWGAGQGGNTIYF.

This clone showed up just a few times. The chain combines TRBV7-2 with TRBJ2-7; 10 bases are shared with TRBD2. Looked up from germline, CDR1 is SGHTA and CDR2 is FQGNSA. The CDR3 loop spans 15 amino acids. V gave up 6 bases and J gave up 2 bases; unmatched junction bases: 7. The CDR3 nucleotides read TGTGCCAGCAGTTTAACCGGGACTAGCGCCTACGAGCAGTACTTC. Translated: CASSLTGTSAYEQYF.

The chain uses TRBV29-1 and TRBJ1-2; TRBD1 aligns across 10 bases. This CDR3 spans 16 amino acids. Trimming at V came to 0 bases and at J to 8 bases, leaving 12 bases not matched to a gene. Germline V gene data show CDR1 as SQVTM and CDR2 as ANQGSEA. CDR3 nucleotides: TGCAGCGTTGAAGATCACCGGGACAGGGGTTCCCTCGGCTACACCTTC. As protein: CSVEDHRDRGSLGYTF.

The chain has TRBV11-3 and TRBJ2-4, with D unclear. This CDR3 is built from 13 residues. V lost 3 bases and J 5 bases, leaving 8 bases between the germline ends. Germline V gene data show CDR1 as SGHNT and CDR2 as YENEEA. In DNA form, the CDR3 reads TGTGCCAGCAGCTTTACCCTCCAAAACATTCAGTACTTC. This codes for CASSFTLQNIQYF. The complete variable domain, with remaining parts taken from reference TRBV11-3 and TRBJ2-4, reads EAGVVQSPRYKIIEKKQPVAFWCNPISGHNTLYWYLQNLGQGPELLIRYENEEAVDDSQLPKDRFSAERLKGVDSTLKIQPAELGDSAVYLCASSFTLQNIQYFGAGTRLSVL.

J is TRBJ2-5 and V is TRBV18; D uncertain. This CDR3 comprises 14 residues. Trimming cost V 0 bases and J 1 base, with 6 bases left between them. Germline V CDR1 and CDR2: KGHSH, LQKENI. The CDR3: CASSPPSGQETQYF. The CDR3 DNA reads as TGTGCCAGCTCACCACCGAGTGGCCAAGAGACCCAGTACTTC. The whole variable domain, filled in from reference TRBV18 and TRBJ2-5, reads NAGVMQNPRHLVRRRGQEARLRCSPMKGHSHVYWYRQLPEEGLKFMVYLQKENIIDESGMPKERFSAEFPKEGPSILRIQQVVRGDSAAYFCASSPPSGQETQYFGPGTRLLVL.

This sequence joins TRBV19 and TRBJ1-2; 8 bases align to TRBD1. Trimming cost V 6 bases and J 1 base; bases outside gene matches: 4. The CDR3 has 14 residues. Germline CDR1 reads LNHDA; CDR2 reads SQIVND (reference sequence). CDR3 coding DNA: TGTGCCAGTAGCCGACAGGGGATTAACTATGGCTACACCTTC. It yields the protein CASSRQGINYGYTF.

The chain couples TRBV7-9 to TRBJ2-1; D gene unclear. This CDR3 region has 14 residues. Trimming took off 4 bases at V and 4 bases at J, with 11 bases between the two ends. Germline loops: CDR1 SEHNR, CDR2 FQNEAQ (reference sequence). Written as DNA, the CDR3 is TGTGCCAGCAGCTCATGGACCGATTACAATGAGCAGTTCTTC. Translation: CASSSWTDYNEQFF.

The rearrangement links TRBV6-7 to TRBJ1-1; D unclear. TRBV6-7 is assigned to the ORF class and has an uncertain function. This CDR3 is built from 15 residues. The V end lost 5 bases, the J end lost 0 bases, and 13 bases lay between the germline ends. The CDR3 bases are TGTGCCAGCAGTCCTAAGGAGCCCATGAACACTGAAGCTTTCTTT. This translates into CASSPKEPMNTEAFF.

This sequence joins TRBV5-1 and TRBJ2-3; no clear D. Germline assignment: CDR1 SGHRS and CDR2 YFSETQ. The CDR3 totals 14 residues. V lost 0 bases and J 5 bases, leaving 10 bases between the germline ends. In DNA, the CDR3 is TGCGCCAGCAGCTTGGTGAGCCATCAAGATACGCAGTATTTT. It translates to CASSLVSHQDTQYF.

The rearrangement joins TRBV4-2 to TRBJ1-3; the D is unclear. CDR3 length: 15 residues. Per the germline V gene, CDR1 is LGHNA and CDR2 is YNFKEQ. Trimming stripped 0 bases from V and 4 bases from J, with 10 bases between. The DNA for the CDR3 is TGTGCCAGCAGCCAAGATCAACCGGGGGGAAACACCATATATTTT. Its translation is CASSQDQPGGNTIYF.

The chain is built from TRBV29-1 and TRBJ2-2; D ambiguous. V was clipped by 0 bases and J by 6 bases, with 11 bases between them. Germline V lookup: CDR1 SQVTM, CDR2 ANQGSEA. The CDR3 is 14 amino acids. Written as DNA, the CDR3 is TGCAGCGTTGAAGATCTTGTCGGATCCGGGGAGCTGTTTTTT. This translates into CSVEDLVGSGELFF.

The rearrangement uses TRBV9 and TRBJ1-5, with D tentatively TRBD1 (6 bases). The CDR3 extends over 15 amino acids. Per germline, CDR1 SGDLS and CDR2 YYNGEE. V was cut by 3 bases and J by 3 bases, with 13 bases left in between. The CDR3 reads CASSAQGRLNQPQHF. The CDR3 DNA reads TGTGCCAGCAGCGCTCAGGGGCGCCTCAATCAGCCCCAGCATTTT.

CDR3 residues: CASSMRGAQETQYF. CDR3 DNA: TGCGCCAGCAGCATGCGGGGGGCTCAAGAGACCCAGTACTTC. This rearrangement joins TRBV5-1 to TRBJ2-5, with 8 bases lining up with TRBD2. With V trimmed by 4 bases and J by 2 bases, 4 bases remained unmatched. The CDR3 contains 14 residues. CDR1 SGHRS and CDR2 YFSETQ come from the germline V gene.

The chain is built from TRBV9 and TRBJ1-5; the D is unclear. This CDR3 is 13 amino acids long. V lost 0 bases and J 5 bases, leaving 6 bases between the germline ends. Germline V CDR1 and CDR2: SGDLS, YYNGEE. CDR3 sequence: CASSVGTHQPQHF. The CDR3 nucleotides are TGTGCCAGCAGCGTAGGGACCCATCAGCCCCAGCATTTT.

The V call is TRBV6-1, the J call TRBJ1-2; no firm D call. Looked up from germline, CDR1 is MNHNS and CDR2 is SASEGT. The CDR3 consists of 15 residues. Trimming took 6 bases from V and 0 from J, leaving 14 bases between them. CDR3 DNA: TGTGCCAGCAGCTCCTACAGATTTTCTAACTATGGCTACACCTTC. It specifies CASSSYRFSNYGYTF.

CDR3 coding DNA: TGTGCCAGCAGCGCCTACGGGACAGGGGTAAATGAGCAGTTCTTC. This codes for CASSAYGTGVNEQFF. The V gene is TRBV9, the J gene TRBJ2-1; TRBD1 matches 10 bases. V trimming: 3 bases; J trimming: 7 bases; junction bases outside the gene matches: 7. The CDR3 spans 15 residues. Germline V gene lookup returns CDR1 SGDLS and CDR2 YYNGEE.

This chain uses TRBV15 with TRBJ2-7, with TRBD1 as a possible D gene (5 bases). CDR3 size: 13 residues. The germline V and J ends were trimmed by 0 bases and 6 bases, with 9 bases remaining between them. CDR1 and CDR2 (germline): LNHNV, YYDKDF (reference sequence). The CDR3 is CATSRDPGREQYF. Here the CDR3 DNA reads TGTGCCACCAGCAGAGACCCAGGGCGCGAGCAGTACTTC.

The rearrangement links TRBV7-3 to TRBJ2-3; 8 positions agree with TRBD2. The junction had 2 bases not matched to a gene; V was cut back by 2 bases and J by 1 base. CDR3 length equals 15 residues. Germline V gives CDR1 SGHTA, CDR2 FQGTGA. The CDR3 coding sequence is TGTGCCAGCAGCTTATCAGCGGGGGGCACAGATACGCAGTATTTT. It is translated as CASSLSAGGTDTQYF.

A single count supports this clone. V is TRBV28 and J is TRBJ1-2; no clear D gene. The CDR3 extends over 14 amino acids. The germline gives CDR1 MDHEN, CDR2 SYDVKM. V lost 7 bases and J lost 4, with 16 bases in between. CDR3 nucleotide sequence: TGTGCCAGCATTCGGGGAGGGAGTGGCTATGGCTACACCTTC. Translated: CASIRGGSGYGYTF.

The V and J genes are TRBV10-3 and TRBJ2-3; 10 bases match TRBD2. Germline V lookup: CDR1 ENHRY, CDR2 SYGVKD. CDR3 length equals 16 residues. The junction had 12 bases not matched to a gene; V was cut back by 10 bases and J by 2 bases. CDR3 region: CATAGERGGPTDTQYF. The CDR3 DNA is TGTGCCACCGCCGGGGAGCGGGGGGGCCCCACAGATACGCAGTATTTT.

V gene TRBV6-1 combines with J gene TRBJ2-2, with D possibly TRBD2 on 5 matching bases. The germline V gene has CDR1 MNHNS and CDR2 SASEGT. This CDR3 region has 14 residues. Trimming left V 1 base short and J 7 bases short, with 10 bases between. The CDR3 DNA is TGTGCCAGCAGTGAAGTTCCAGCGGACGGGGAGCTGTTTTTT. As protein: CASSEVPADGELFF.

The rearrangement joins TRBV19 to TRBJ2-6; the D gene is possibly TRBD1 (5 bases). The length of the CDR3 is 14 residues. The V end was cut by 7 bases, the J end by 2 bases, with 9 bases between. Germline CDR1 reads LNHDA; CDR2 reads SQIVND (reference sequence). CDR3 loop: CASKKGAGANVLTF. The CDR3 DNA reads TGTGCCAGTAAAAAAGGGGCTGGGGCCAACGTCCTGACTTTC.

The CDR3 sequence: CASSRDRGPEAFF. CDR3 sequence (DNA): TGTGCCAGCAGCCGGGACAGAGGTCCTGAAGCTTTCTTT. The chain has TRBV6-5 and TRBJ1-1, with TRBD1 matching 7 bases. Germline V gene data show CDR1 as MNHEY and CDR2 as SVGAGI. With 6 bases clipped from V and 6 bases from J, the junction kept 7 bases outside the gene matches. The CDR3 length is 13 residues.

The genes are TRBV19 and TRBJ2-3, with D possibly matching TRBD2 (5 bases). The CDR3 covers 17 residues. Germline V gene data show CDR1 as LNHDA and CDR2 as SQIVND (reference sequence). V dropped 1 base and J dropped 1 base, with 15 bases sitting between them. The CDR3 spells CASSIAGLASGTDTQYF. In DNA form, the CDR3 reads TGTGCCAGTAGTATAGCTGGACTCGCCTCGGGCACAGATACGCAGTATTTT.

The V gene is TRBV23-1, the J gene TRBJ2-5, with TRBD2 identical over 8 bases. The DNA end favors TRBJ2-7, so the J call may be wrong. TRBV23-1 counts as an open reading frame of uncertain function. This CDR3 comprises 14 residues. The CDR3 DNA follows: TGCGCCAGCAGTCAGACGGGGGGGGGCTACGAGCAGTACTTC. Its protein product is CASSQTGGGYEQYF.

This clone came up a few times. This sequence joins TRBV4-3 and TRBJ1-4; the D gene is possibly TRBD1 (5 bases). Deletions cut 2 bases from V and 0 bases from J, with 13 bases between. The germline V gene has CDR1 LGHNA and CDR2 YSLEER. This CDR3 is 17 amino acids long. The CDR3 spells CASSQQGGGATNEKLFF. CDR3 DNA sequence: TGCGCCAGCAGCCAACAGGGAGGAGGTGCAACTAATGAAAAACTGTTTTTT.

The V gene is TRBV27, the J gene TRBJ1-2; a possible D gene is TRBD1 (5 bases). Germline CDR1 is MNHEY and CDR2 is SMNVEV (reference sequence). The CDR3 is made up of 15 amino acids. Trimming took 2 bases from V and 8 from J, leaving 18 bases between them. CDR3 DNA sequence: TGTGCCAGCAGTTTAAGGGGAGCCCCACGGAGCGGCTACACCTTC. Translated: CASSLRGAPRSGYTF.

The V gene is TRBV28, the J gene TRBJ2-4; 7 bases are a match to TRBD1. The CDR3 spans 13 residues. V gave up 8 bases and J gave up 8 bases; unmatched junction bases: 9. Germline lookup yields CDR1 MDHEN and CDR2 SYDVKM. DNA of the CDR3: TGTGCCAGCCATTTACAGGGGTATGACATTCAGTACTTC. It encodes CASHLQGYDIQYF.